This TCR beta chain was obtained from a study of T cells after yellow fever vaccination. V lost 5 bases, J lost 1 base, and 9 bases lay in between. The CDR3 runs to 13 residues. The V gene's germline CDR1 is DFQATT and CDR2 SNEGSKA (reference sequence). In its sample, this clonotype was seen a few times. Its antigen is currently unknown. Study-wide points: The booster response re-showed most primary clones: around 97% CD4, 88% CD8. Only a minor proportion of clonotypes was detected across both CD4 and CD8 compartments.

TCRdb reprocessed the 5' RACE reads via MiXCR and lists one record per CDR3 protein. Among hundreds of thousands of distinct CDR3 sequences, under 20% were seen once, and the ten largest hold 18%. This receptor was obtained from a man younger than 35 who received the YFV17D yellow fever vaccine. The rearrangement uses TRBV20-1 and TRBJ2-1; D perhaps matches TRBD1 (6 bases). The sample in question was PBMCs, obtained before the yellow fever booster vaccination. The CDR3 loop reads CSAYRESYNEQFF. The CDR3 DNA reads as TGCAGTGCTTACAGGGAGTCCTACAATGAGCAGTTCTTC.